The entry that follows covers one TCR beta chain sequence. Its matching antigen is unknown. The record originates from a study of monozygotic twins with inflammatory bowel disease. Findings of the study overall: No one strong IBD-associated signal or clonotype was supported. The co-twins with IBD showed lower TCRbeta diversity (inverse Simpson) than their healthy siblings. IBD patients, compared with healthy twins, shared fewer clonotypes with others (especially with disease activity).

The blood volume drawn from each donor was around 2.5 ml. Reanalyzing the 5' RACE reads, TCRdb keeps one entry per CDR3 protein, without DNA. Its listing shows approximately 390,000 distinct CDR3 sequences. This CDR3 spans 18 amino acids. Germline V CDR1 and CDR2: SGHRS, YFSETQ. This receptor was obtained from a human donor with ulcerative colitis or Crohn's disease, or a healthy co-twin of an affected twin (not recorded which). The V gene is TRBV5-1, the J gene TRBJ1-4; TCRdb outputs TRBD1, but without DNA this stays unchecked. What was sequenced was blood. CDR3 sequence: CASSRSRGNNGGNEKLFF.